This TCR beta chain was captured in a study of T cells after yellow fever vaccination. About the research overall: Any fraction with a low cell number was prepared using SMART-Seq v4 Ultra Low Input.

This clonotype was detected only a few times. Its antigen is as yet unknown. TCRdb re-derived calls from the 5' RACE reads in MiXCR, one entry per CDR3 protein. The sample holds 250,000 to 300,000 distinct CDR3 sequences, roughly 4.8% seen once. Overall study findings and caveats: The study found a weaker secondary response that peaked faster, day 5 versus 15. Most clones from primary vaccination resurfaced after the booster (96% CD4, 88% CD8). The presence of abundant clonotypes contaminating from the bulk population was possible in FACS-sorted repertoires.

The CDR3 consists of 15 residues. The ends lost 4 bases at V and 4 bases at J; junction bases unmatched: 4. Germline V lookup: CDR1 SGHTA, CDR2 FQGNSA. The sequenced sample was CD4+ T cells sorted from PBMCs, obtained on the day of the yellow fever booster vaccination. The chain recombines TRBV7-2 with TRBJ2-2; 9 bases agree with TRBD1. The clonotype comes from a man aged 18 to 30 who received the YFV17D yellow fever vaccine. DNA of the CDR3: TGTGCCAGCAGCTACGGGACAGGGACCACCGGGGAGCTGTTTTTT. Its protein product is CASSYGTGTTGELFF. Full variable domain (outside the CDR3, taken from reference TRBV7-2 and TRBJ2-2): GAGVSQSPSNKVTEKGKDVELRCDPISGHTALYWYRQSLGQGLEFLIYFQGNSAPDKSGLPSDRFSAERTGGSVSTLTIQRTQQEDSAVYLCASSYGTGTTGELFFGEGSRLTVL.